This TCR beta chain originates from a study of regulatory T cells in long-lasting Graves disease. Indicated time point: newly diagnosed GD, antithyroid drugs for less than 3 months. Researchers made the TCR library from RNA that was extracted from PBMCs. According to the study, TCR beta libraries were built with iRepertoire HTBI primers and CDR3-region Arm-PCR. MiXCR, run by TCRdb on the multiplex PCR reads, gives a single entry per CDR3 protein. The profile shows about 530,000 distinct CDR3 sequences, more than 15% of them singletons. This clonotype was seen repeatedly, ten times or more. CDR3 size: 13 residues. V dropped 7 bases and J dropped 1 base, with 10 bases sitting between them. Germline loops: CDR1 KGHSH, CDR2 LQKENI. These same data were also listed under a study on T cells in Graves' hyperthyroidism and ophthalmopathy.

The chain uses TRBV18 and TRBJ1-1, with D possibly being TRBD1 (6 bases). Sequencing used peripheral blood mononuclear cells (PBMCs), obtained at new diagnosis, from a patient treated with antithyroid drugs. The receptor was derived from a woman aged 40-60 years with Graves disease. CDR3 coding DNA: TGTGCCAGCTGCATACAGGGGAACACTGAAGCTTTCTTT. It is translated as CASCIQGNTEAFF.